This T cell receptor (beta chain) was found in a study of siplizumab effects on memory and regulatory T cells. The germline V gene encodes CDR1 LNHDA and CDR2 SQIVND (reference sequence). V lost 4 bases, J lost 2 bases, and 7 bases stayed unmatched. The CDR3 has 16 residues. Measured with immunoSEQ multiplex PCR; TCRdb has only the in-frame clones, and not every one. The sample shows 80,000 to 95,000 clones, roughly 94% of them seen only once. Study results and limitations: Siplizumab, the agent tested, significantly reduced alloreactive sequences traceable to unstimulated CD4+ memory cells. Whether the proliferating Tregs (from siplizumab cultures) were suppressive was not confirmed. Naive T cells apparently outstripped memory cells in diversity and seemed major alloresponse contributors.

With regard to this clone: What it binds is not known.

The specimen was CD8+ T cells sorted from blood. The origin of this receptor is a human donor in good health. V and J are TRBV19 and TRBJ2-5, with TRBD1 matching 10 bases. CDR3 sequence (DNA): TGTGCCAGTAGTACCGGACAGGGGGGGACTCAAGAGACCCAGTACTTC. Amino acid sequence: CASSTGQGGTQETQYF.